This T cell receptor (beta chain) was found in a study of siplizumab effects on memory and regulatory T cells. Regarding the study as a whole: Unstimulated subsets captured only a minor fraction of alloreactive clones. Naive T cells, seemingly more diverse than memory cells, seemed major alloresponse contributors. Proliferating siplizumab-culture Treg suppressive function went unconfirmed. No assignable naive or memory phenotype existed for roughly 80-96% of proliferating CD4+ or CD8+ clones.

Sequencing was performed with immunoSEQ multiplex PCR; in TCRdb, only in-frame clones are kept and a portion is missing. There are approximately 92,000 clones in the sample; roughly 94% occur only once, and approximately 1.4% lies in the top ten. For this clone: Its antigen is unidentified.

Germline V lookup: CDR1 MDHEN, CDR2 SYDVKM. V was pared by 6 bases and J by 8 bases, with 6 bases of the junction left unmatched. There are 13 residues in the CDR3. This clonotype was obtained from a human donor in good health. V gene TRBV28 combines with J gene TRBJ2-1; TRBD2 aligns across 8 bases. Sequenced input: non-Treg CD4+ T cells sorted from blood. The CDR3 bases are TGTGCCAGCAGCCCCGGGACTAGGGATGAGCAGTTCTTC. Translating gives CASSPGTRDEQFF.